The entry that follows covers one T cell receptor beta chain sequence. This record comes from a study of blood T cell repertoires in COVID-19. Across the whole study: Italy, Spain and the United States were the sources of the convalescent and acute COVID-19 samples. In each case, the material was cDNA or gDNA derived from T cells, B-cell-depleted T cells, or PBMCs.

Germline assignment: CDR1 SGHNT and CDR2 YENEEA. The CDR3 loop spans 13 amino acids. Trimming removed 5 bases from V and 4 bases from J; junction bases left unmatched: 4. Here immunoSEQ multiplex PCR was the method, and the copy in TCRdb shows in-frame clones only, minus some. The sample records 60,000 to 70,000 clones, just over 85% being singletons. Sequenced input: peripheral blood. This rearrangement joins TRBV11-3 to TRBJ1-1; 7 bases match TRBD1. The clonotype comes from a woman aged 55-70 years with acute or convalescent COVID-19. CDR3 loop: CASSRRQGTEAFF. The CDR3 DNA reads as TGTGCCAGCAGCCGCCGACAGGGCACTGAAGCTTTCTTT.